This section outlines one T cell receptor (beta chain) sequence together with its context. Its antigen is unidentified. V shed 5 bases, J shed 4 bases, and the junction held 3 bases outside the gene matches. The CDR3 length is 13 residues. Germline CDR1 and CDR2: MNHEY and SMNVEV (reference sequence). The entry originates in a study of OX40 agonist ivuxolimab in advanced cancers. Study in general: Ivuxolimab is a fully human IgG2 antibody that activates OX40 (CD134).

General study findings and limits: In general, CD8+ T cells held more expanded clones than CD4+ did, on average. Partial responders treated at 0.1-3.0 mg/kg exhibited clonal expansion among the lowest measured.

Libraries were prepared by immunoSEQ multiplex PCR; TCRdb keeps only in-frame clonotypes and omits some of them. Of some 14,000 clones listed, 80% were seen once; the top ten hold approximately 14%. The sequence was obtained from an adult with an advanced solid tumor such as melanoma, head and neck, liver or kidney cancer. This chain connects TRBV27 to TRBJ1-2; TRBD1 matches at 8 bases. Sample: CD4+ or CD8+ T cells sorted from blood, taken in a trial of the OX40 agonist ivuxolimab. The CDR3 DNA follows: TGTGCCAGCAGTGGACAGGGCCGCTATGGCTACACCTTC. It specifies CASSGQGRYGYTF.